This record concerns one TCR beta chain sequence. Its antigen is still unknown. Germline V lookup: CDR1 MGHRA, CDR2 YSYEKL. Trimming pared 6 bases from V and 4 bases from J, leaving 12 bases between. The CDR3 runs 14 residues. The sample originates from a study of OX40 agonist ivuxolimab in advanced cancers. Study-wide context: Ivuxolimab, an agonist antibody against OX40 (CD134), was given to patients. From 23 to 79 years was the age range, with a mean of roughly 59 years, and approximately 84% were male. General study results and limits: At doses 0.1 to 3.0 mg/kg, CD4+ and CD8+ clones expanded.

Assay used: immunoSEQ multiplex PCR; TCRdb lists only in-frame clones, some missing. The sample has approximately 84,000 clones; around 94% are singletons. The J gene is TRBJ2-2, the V gene TRBV4-1, with D perhaps being TRBD1 or TRBD2 (5 bases each). This sequence originates from an adult with an advanced solid tumor such as melanoma, head and neck, liver or kidney cancer. This sample comprised CD4+ or CD8+ T cells sorted from blood, obtained in a trial of the OX40 agonist ivuxolimab. CDR3 sequence: CASRPGASTGELFF. The CDR3 bases are TGCGCCAGCAGACCCGGGGCGAGCACCGGGGAGCTGTTTTTT.